These 4 T cell receptor beta chains were sequenced from one sample in a study of PD-L1 blockade in urothelial cancer. Sample time point: peripheral blood 6 weeks after treatment start. Clones were read by immunoSEQ multiplex PCR, and TCRdb kept only the in-frame ones, dropping some. The sample records 40,000 to 45,000 clones, approximately 83% being singletons. The sample was PBMCs, taken around atezolizumab (anti-PD-L1) treatment. The receptors originated from a man in his fifties or sixties with urothelial cancer.

This chain uses TRBV2 with TRBJ2-7; D not resolved. The CDR3 length is 12 residues. CDR1 SNHLY and CDR2 FYNNEI come from the germline V gene. V was pared by 3 bases and J by 3 bases, with 6 bases between. The CDR3 nucleotides are TGTGCCAGCAGTGATGCAGGCTACGAGCAGTACTTC. It codes for CASSDAGYEQYF.

The chain recombines TRBV7-3 with TRBJ1-2; possibly TRBD1 for D (5 bases). This CDR3 is 13 amino acids long. Germline CDR1 is SGHTA and CDR2 is FQGTGA. V lost 2 bases to trimming and J lost 7 bases, with 11 bases between them. CDR3 DNA: TGTGCCAGCAGCTTAGCGGGGGGAGGTGGCTACACCTTC. This codes for CASSLAGGGGYTF.

This clone was seen only once. The CDR3 protein is CASSPRDNLPGNEQFF. Written as DNA, the CDR3 is TGTGCCAGCAGCCCAAGGGACAACCTCCCGGGAAATGAGCAGTTCTTC. The V gene is TRBV7-9, the J gene TRBJ2-1; tentatively, D is TRBD1 (6 bases). Between the trimmed V and J ends, which lost 5 bases and 7 bases, there was a span of 21 bases. CDR1 and CDR2 (germline): SEHNR, FQNEAQ (reference sequence). The CDR3 sequence is 16 residues long.

This clone was seen just once. This chain links TRBV5-1 with TRBJ2-7, with D perhaps TRBD1 (6 bases). With 4 bases removed from V and 5 bases from J, the gap between germline ends came to 19 bases. The CDR3 runs 15 residues. Germline-derived CDR1 and CDR2 are SGHRS and YFSETQ. CDR3 in amino acids: CASSPTGAGVNEQYF. The CDR3 DNA follows: TGCGCCAGCAGCCCTACCGGGGCAGGGGTGAACGAGCAGTACTTC.